The 20 T cell receptor beta chains below were found in one sample sequenced in a study of blood T cell repertoires in COVID-19. Clones were sequenced by immunoSEQ multiplex PCR, and TCRdb holds only the in-frame ones, with some missing. This sample has about 140,000 clones, with 84% found just once. Sequenced sample: peripheral blood. The source of these receptors is a young man with COVID-19, enrolled during active disease.

The rearrangement uses TRBV12-3 or TRBV12-4 and TRBJ1-3; D call uncertain. The V end was cut by 6 bases, the J end by 2 bases, with 5 bases between. The CDR3 spans 12 residues. The CDR3 spells CASSPAGNTIYF. The CDR3 nucleotides read TGTGCCAGCAGCCCGGCTGGAAACACCATATATTTT.

The chain couples TRBV6-2 or TRBV6-3 to TRBJ2-2; no clear D gene. The CDR3 is made up of 18 amino acids. Germline V gives CDR1 MNHEY, CDR2 SVGEGT. Trimming stripped 5 bases from V and 2 bases from J, with 21 bases between. CDR3 in DNA: TGTGCCAGCAGTCCCTCCCCTGCTATACTTTCCAACACCGGGGAGCTGTTTTTT. Its protein is CASSPSPAILSNTGELFF.

The rearrangement joins TRBV27 to TRBJ1-1; D might be TRBD1 (6 bases). The V and J ends lost 7 bases and 4 bases respectively, with 19 bases between them. This CDR3 comprises 15 residues. Germline CDR1 MNHEY, CDR2 SMNVEV (reference sequence). The CDR3: CASTTKTGRGTEAFF. As DNA, the CDR3 is TGTGCCAGCACTACTAAGACAGGCCGAGGCACTGAAGCTTTCTTT.

The gene calls are TRBV7-2 and TRBJ1-1; D is unclear. The V gene lost 3 bases and the J gene lost 1 base, with 12 bases spanning the gap. The V gene's germline CDR1 is SGHTA and CDR2 FQGNSA. The CDR3 runs to 15 residues. The CDR3 here is CASSLNEHPNTEAFF. CDR3 coding DNA: TGTGCCAGCAGCTTGAATGAACATCCGAACACTGAAGCTTTCTTT.

CDR3 protein: CASSLALAGGEQYF. CDR3 bases: TGTGCCAGCAGCTTAGCACTAGCGGGAGGCGAGCAGTACTTC. This chain uses TRBV7-2 with TRBJ2-7, with 12 bases lining up with TRBD2. Germline CDR1 reads SGHTA; CDR2 reads FQGNSA. The V gene end was trimmed by 0 bases and the J gene end by 6 bases; junction bases not matched to a gene: 0. The CDR3 length is 14 residues. Full variable domain (remainder filled in from reference TRBV7-2 and TRBJ2-7): GAGVSQSPSNKVTEKGKDVELRCDPISGHTALYWYRQSLGQGLEFLIYFQGNSAPDKSGLPSDRFSAERTGGSVSTLTIQRTQQEDSAVYLCASSLALAGGEQYFGPGTRLTVT.

This chain joins TRBV23-1 and TRBJ2-1; no firm D call. TRBV23-1 is sorted into the ORF group, with uncertain function. V was pared by 7 bases and J by 11 bases, with 12 bases between. The CDR3 extends over 11 amino acids. The CDR3 here is CASTRPEKQFF. The DNA of the CDR3 is TGCGCCAGCACACGCCCCGAGAAGCAGTTCTTC.

The CDR3 nucleotides are TGTGCCAGCAGCCAAGATGGGAGCACTGAAGCTTTCTTT. Protein product: CASSQDGSTEAFF. The chain carries TRBV4-2 and TRBJ1-1, with D uncertain. The germline gives CDR1 LGHNA, CDR2 YNFKEQ. The length of the CDR3 is 13 residues. Deletions cut 0 bases from V and 4 bases from J, with 6 bases between.

This rearrangement joins TRBV28 to TRBJ2-5, with D possibly TRBD1 on 6 matching bases. This CDR3 has 13 amino acids. Germline-derived CDR1 and CDR2 are MDHEN and SYDVKM. The V and J ends lost 8 bases and 1 base respectively, with 11 bases between them. The DNA of the CDR3 is TGTGCCAGCTCCCGGACAGCCCAAGAGACCCAGTACTTC. This encodes CASSRTAQETQYF.

This chain uses TRBV2 with TRBJ2-4; 8 nucleotides match TRBD2. V gave up 4 bases and J gave up 8 bases; unmatched junction bases: 10. This CDR3 spans 15 amino acids. CDR1 and CDR2 from the germline V gene are SNHLY and FYNNEI. The CDR3 coding sequence is TGTGCCAGCAGTGTGGCCAGCGGGAGAGGAGACATTCAGTACTTC. Protein: CASSVASGRGDIQYF.

The rearrangement joins TRBV13 to TRBJ2-5, with D possibly matching TRBD1 (5 bases). The CDR3 runs to 15 residues. Trimming took 1 base from V and 0 from J, leaving 9 bases between them. Germline V lookup: CDR1 PRHDT, CDR2 FYEKMQ (reference sequence). The CDR3 spells CASSLVGRDQETQYF. CDR3 in DNA: TGTGCCAGCAGCTTAGTCGGCAGGGACCAAGAGACCCAGTACTTC. The full variable domain, rest sourced from reference TRBV13 and TRBJ2-5, is AAGVIQSPRHLIKEKRETATLKCYPIPRHDTVYWYQQGPGQDPQFLISFYEKMQSDKGSIPDRFSAQQFSDYHSELNMSSLELGDSALYFCASSLVGRDQETQYFGPGTRLLVL.

The chain joins TRBV2 to TRBJ1-1; 7 positions match TRBD1. Germline V gene sequence: CDR1 SNHLY, CDR2 FYNNEI. V gave up 4 bases and J gave up 6 bases; unmatched junction bases: 5. The CDR3 extends over 13 amino acids. CDR3 sequence: CASSGTGGPEAFF. CDR3 DNA: TGTGCCAGCAGTGGGACAGGTGGACCTGAAGCTTTCTTT.

The J gene is TRBJ2-7, the V gene TRBV29-1; 11 bases map to TRBD2. V was pared by 4 bases and J by 7 bases, with 9 bases of the junction left unmatched. Per germline, CDR1 SQVTM and CDR2 ANQGSEA. The CDR3 loop spans 14 amino acids. The CDR3 nucleotides read TGCAGCGTTGTACTAGCGGGAGTTACGGGGGAGCAGTACTTC. Translated: CSVVLAGVTGEQYF.

The CDR3 DNA reads as TGTGCCAGCAGTTACTCGGGGACAGCCTATGGCTACACCTTC. Its protein is CASSYSGTAYGYTF. The chain links TRBV6-5 to TRBJ1-2; 7 nucleotides line up with TRBD1. J gave up 4 bases and V 0 bases, and 2 bases lay outside the gene matches. In germline, CDR1 is MNHEY, CDR2 SVGAGI. The CDR3 is 14 residues long.

The CDR3 here is CASSPGTGAYGYTF. CDR3 DNA: TGTGCCAGCAGTCCCGGGACAGGGGCCTATGGCTACACCTTC. This chain connects TRBV28 to TRBJ1-2; 10 bases fit TRBD1. CDR1 and CDR2 (germline): MDHEN, SYDVKM. The CDR3 runs 14 residues. The V segment lost 5 bases and the J segment 4 bases; nucleotides outside the gene matches: 4.

The CDR3 DNA is TGCGCCAGCAGTCTAATCCTCCACTTT. Its translation is CASSLILHF. This sequence joins TRBV23-1 and TRBJ1-6, with D hard to call. TRBV23-1 is identified as an open reading frame with a role that is uncertain. Trimming took off 4 bases at V and 15 bases at J, with 4 bases between the two ends. This CDR3 has 9 residues.

Concerning this clone: The germline gene is not matched at one end of the junction; a read error may be the cause. V and J are TRBV4-1 and TRBJ2-7, with D unclear. CDR3 length equals 11 residues. Per the germline V gene, CDR1 is MGHRA and CDR2 is YSYEKL. Here the CDR3 DNA reads TGCGCCAGCAGCCACGCCCGTGGCTTCAGTTTC. Amino acid sequence: CASSHARGFSF.

CDR3 sequence (DNA): TGTGCCAGCAGCGGCCAGAGCACAGATACGCAGTATTTT. Residues: CASSGQSTDTQYF. The chain is built from TRBV7-9 and TRBJ2-3; D is ambiguous. V lost 5 bases and J 0 bases, leaving 6 bases between the germline ends. Germline loops: CDR1 SEHNR, CDR2 FQNEAQ (reference sequence). There are 13 residues in the CDR3.

The rearrangement uses TRBV6-6 and TRBJ2-3; D is perhaps TRBD2 (6 bases). The CDR3 covers 13 residues. The V end was cut by 6 bases, the J end by 2 bases, with 9 bases between. The germline CDR1 and CDR2 sequences are MNHNY and SVGAGI (reference sequence). The CDR3 DNA sequence: TGTGCCAGCAGCCTAGCGAACACAGATACGCAGTATTTT. Amino acid sequence: CASSLANTDTQYF.

This chain joins TRBV27 and TRBJ1-1, with 7 bases that match TRBD1. Germline-derived CDR1 and CDR2 are MNHEY and SMNVEV (reference sequence). CDR3 size: 13 residues. Unmatched junction bases numbered 3, after V lost 5 bases and J lost 3 bases. CDR3 in DNA: TGTGCCAGCAGTCTGACAGGGTACACTGAAGCTTTCTTT. It is translated as CASSLTGYTEAFF.

V is TRBV13 and J is TRBJ2-6; 9 bases are a match to TRBD1. V lost 5 bases and J lost 0; bases outside the gene matches: 8. This CDR3 contains 18 residues. The germline V gene has CDR1 PRHDT and CDR2 FYEKMQ (reference sequence). CDR3 in amino acids: CASSPGGQGLSGANVLTF. The CDR3 DNA sequence: TGTGCCAGCAGCCCCGGGGGACAGGGCCTCTCTGGGGCCAACGTCCTGACTTTC.